This entry is about one T cell receptor beta chain. This specimen comes from a study of CDR3 diversity in severe acne. Each CDR3 protein gets one entry after TCRdb re-called the PCR reads with MiXCR. The sample lists around 100,000 distinct CDR3 sequences, approximately 47% occurring once. The V end lost 2 bases, the J end lost 4 bases, and 26 bases lay between the germline ends. There are 19 residues in the CDR3. The sample comprised blood. The chain carries TRBV12-3 or TRBV12-4 and TRBJ2-5, with a weak D call TRBD1 (5 bases). This TCR was recovered from a male donor with acne. DNA of the CDR3: TGTGCCAGCAGTTTACAACACCAGCTTGGACACCTCCTCGGAGAGACCCAGTACTTC. Translation gives CASSLQHQLGHLLGETQYF.